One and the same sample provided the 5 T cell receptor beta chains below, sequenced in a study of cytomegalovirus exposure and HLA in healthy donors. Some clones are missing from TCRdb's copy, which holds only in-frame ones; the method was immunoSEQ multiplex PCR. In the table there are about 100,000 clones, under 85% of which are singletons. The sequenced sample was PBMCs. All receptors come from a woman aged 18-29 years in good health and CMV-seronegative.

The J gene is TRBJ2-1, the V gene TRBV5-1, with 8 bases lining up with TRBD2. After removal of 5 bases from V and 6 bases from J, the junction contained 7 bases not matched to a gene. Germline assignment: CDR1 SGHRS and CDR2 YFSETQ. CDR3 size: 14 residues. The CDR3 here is CASSREGVGNEQFF. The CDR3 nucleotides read TGCGCCAGCAGTCGGGAGGGAGTGGGCAATGAGCAGTTCTTC.

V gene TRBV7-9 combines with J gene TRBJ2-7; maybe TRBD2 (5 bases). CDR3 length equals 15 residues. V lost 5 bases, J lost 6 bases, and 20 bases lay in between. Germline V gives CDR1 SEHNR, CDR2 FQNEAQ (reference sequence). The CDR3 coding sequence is TGTGCCAGCAGCCCTGGAGCGAGAGGGTCCGGCGAGCAGTACTTC. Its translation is CASSPGARGSGEQYF.

The CDR3 bases are TGCAGCGCCCGGCAAGCGGAGAACACTGAAGCTTTCTTT. Its translation: CSARQAENTEAFF. The V gene is TRBV29-1, the J gene TRBJ1-1, with unresolved D. Trimming took 7 bases from V and 1 from J, leaving 13 bases between them. Germline loops: CDR1 SQVTM, CDR2 ANQGSEA. This CDR3 spans 13 amino acids.

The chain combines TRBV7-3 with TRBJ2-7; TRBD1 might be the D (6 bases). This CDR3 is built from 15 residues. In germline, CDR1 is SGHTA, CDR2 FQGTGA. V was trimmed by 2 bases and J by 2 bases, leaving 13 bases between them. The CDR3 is CASSLAAGVTYEQYF. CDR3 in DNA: TGTGCCAGCAGCTTAGCGGCAGGGGTTACCTACGAGCAGTACTTC.

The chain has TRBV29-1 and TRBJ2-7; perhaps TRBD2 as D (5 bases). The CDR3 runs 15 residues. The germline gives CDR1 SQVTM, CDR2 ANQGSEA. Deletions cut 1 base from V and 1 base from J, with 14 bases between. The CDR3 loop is CSVEVTEGRSYEQYF. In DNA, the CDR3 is TGCAGCGTTGAAGTCACAGAAGGGAGATCCTACGAGCAGTACTTC.